The rows below give T cell receptor beta chains drawn from one sample of a study of cytomegalovirus exposure and HLA in healthy donors. The table came from immunoSEQ multiplex PCR; TCRdb's copy has only in-frame clones and leaves some out. The sample consists of some 60,000 clones, about 96% of them appearing once. Sequenced input: PBMCs. These receptors all stem from a man aged 18 to 30 in good health and CMV-seronegative. Both conserved end residues are part of each CDR3. The order of the fields is V gene, D gene, J gene, clone size, CDR3 protein, CDR3 DNA. The D gene is left open where the match is weak. Size is stated for part of the rows, as once, few or many counts, or as a class when the clone is expanded.

V gene: TRBV28; D gene: TRBD2; J gene: TRBJ2-7; clone size: NA; CDR3 protein: CASTSSGSYEQYF; CDR3 DNA: TGTGCCAGCACGTCTAGCGGCTCCTACGAGCAGTACTTC
V gene: TRBV6-1; D gene: NA; J gene: TRBJ2-1; clone size: NA; CDR3 protein: CASNDWSSYNEQFF; CDR3 DNA: TGTGCCAGCAACGACTGGAGCTCCTACAATGAACAGTTCTTC
V gene: TRBV5-1; D gene: NA; J gene: TRBJ2-2; clone size: NA; CDR3 protein: CASSAGNTGELFF; CDR3 DNA: TGCGCCAGCAGCGCAGGGAACACCGGGGAGCTGTTTTTT
V gene: TRBV14; D gene: NA; J gene: TRBJ2-1; clone size: once; CDR3 protein: CASSQVVVAPTSYNEQFF; CDR3 DNA: TGTGCCAGCAGCCAAGTGGTAGTAGCGCCAACCTCCTACAATGAGCAGTTCTTC
V gene: TRBV28; D gene: TRBD2; J gene: TRBJ2-2; clone size: NA; CDR3 protein: CASSSRGGLNTGELFF; CDR3 DNA: TGTGCCAGCAGTTCCCGGGGGGGTTTGAACACCGGGGAGCTGTTTTTT
V gene: TRBV10-2; D gene: NA; J gene: TRBJ2-2; clone size: NA; CDR3 protein: CASSDAGLNTGELFF; CDR3 DNA: TGCGCCAGCAGTGATGCGGGATTAAACACCGGGGAGCTGTTTTTT
V gene: TRBV6-1; D gene: TRBD2; J gene: TRBJ2-3; clone size: NA; CDR3 protein: CASSELVAGTFTDTQYF; CDR3 DNA: TGTGCCAGCAGTGAATTGGTAGCGGGGACGTTCACAGATACGCAGTATTTT
V gene: TRBV27; D gene: TRBD1; J gene: TRBJ2-7; clone size: NA; CDR3 protein: CASRQTGVGEQYF; CDR3 DNA: TGTGCCAGCAGGCAGACAGGGGTAGGCGAGCAGTACTTC
V gene: TRBV5-6; D gene: TRBD1; J gene: TRBJ1-2; clone size: NA; CDR3 protein: CASSWTGGPNYGYTF; CDR3 DNA: TGTGCCAGCAGCTGGACAGGGGGTCCTAACTATGGCTACACCTTC
V gene: TRBV15; D gene: NA; J gene: TRBJ2-2; clone size: NA; CDR3 protein: CATSRVAPGELFF; CDR3 DNA: TGTGCCACCAGCAGAGTGGCCCCCGGGGAGCTGTTTTTT
V gene: TRBV5-4; D gene: TRBD1; J gene: TRBJ2-3; clone size: NA; CDR3 protein: CASSFGQGTDTQYF; CDR3 DNA: TGTGCCAGCAGCTTCGGACAGGGCACAGATACGCAGTATTTT
V gene: TRBV5-1; D gene: TRBD2; J gene: TRBJ2-1; clone size: NA; CDR3 protein: CASSYQLAGGENEQFF; CDR3 DNA: TGCGCCAGCAGCTATCAACTAGCGGGAGGGGAGAATGAGCAGTTCTTC
V gene: TRBV9; D gene: NA; J gene: TRBJ1-1; clone size: once; CDR3 protein: CASSVEGGLPVFF; CDR3 DNA: TGTGCCAGCAGCGTAGAAGGAGGACTCCCCGTTTTCTTT
V gene: TRBV6-1; D gene: NA; J gene: TRBJ2-7; clone size: once; CDR3 protein: CASARNLREQYF; CDR3 DNA: TGTGCCAGTGCACGGAATTTGAGGGAGCAGTACTTC
V gene: TRBV7-6; D gene: TRBD2; J gene: TRBJ2-1; clone size: once; CDR3 protein: CASSQSGEQLSEQFF; CDR3 DNA: TGTGCCAGCAGCCAGAGCGGGGAGCAACTCAGTGAGCAGTTCTTC
V gene: TRBV28; D gene: TRBD1; J gene: TRBJ2-7; clone size: NA; CDR3 protein: CASRTRTGVPYEQYF; CDR3 DNA: TGTGCCAGCAGAACCAGGACAGGGGTTCCCTACGAGCAGTACTTC
V gene: TRBV11-1; D gene: NA; J gene: TRBJ2-3; clone size: NA; CDR3 protein: CASSLWVTATDTQYF; CDR3 DNA: TGTGCCAGCAGCTTATGGGTTACAGCTACAGATACGCAGTATTTT
V gene: TRBV4-1; D gene: NA; J gene: TRBJ2-1; clone size: NA; CDR3 protein: CASSPPSPRDEQFF; CDR3 DNA: TGCGCCAGCAGCCCACCCAGCCCGAGGGATGAGCAGTTCTTC
V gene: TRBV18; D gene: TRBD2; J gene: TRBJ2-1; clone size: NA; CDR3 protein: CASSPSGTNNEQFF; CDR3 DNA: TGTGCCAGCTCACCCAGCGGGACGAACAATGAGCAGTTCTTC
V gene: TRBV7-9; D gene: NA; J gene: TRBJ2-1; clone size: NA; CDR3 protein: CASSPRTYNEQFF; CDR3 DNA: TGTGCCAGCAGCCCCCGCACTTACAATGAGCAGTTCTTC
V gene: TRBV2; D gene: TRBD2; J gene: TRBJ2-5; clone size: NA; CDR3 protein: CASSRGLAETQYF; CDR3 DNA: TGTGCCAGCAGCAGGGGACTAGCGGAGACCCAGTACTTC
V gene: TRBV4-2; D gene: NA; J gene: TRBJ2-7; clone size: once; CDR3 protein: CASSQETPTRRAYYEQYF; CDR3 DNA: TGTGCCAGCAGCCAAGAAACACCGACGCGGCGGGCATACTACGAGCAGTACTTC